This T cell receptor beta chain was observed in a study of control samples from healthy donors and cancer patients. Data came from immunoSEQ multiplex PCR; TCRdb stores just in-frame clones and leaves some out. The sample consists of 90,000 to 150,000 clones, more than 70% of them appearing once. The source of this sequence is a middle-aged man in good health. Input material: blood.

The CDR3 nucleotides read TGTGCCAGCAGCTTAGGCGGGGGGGCCTTATACGAGCAGTACTTC. Encoded protein: CASSLGGGALYEQYF. The gene calls are TRBV7-2 and TRBJ2-7, with 9 bases lining up with TRBD2. Losses at the gene ends were 1 base for V and 4 bases for J; bases not matched to a gene: 5. Germline V CDR1 and CDR2: SGHTA, FQGNSA. This CDR3 comprises 15 residues.